This T cell receptor beta chain was found in a study of cytomegalovirus exposure and HLA in healthy donors. Whole-study context: Earlier work reported roughly 120 million unique TCR beta sequences from 170 million or so T cells.

Each donor's status was that of a healthy bone marrow donor. Trimming removed 4 bases at V and 4 bases at J, with 11 bases between. Germline CDR1 and CDR2: KGHSH and LQKENI. This CDR3 spans 14 amino acids. Concerning this clone: Its antigen is as yet unknown.

PCR amplification relied on 60 Vbeta primers (plus 13 Jbeta primers). The repertoire was sequenced with immunoSEQ multiplex PCR; TCRdb's copy has only in-frame clones and lacks some. The sample holds under 200,000 clones; 65% to 85% are singletons and the top ten take just under 3%. Study-wide results and caveats: The authors later linked a missense DCLRE1C variant to TCR beta V- and J-gene trimming.

The sample taken for sequencing was PBMCs. This TCR came from a woman in her forties or fifties in good health and CMV-seropositive. The V and J genes are TRBV18 and TRBJ1-5; TRBD1 is a possible D gene (5 bases). The CDR3 loop reads CASSLRGSNQPQHF. CDR3 nucleotide sequence: TGTGCCAGCTCACTTAGGGGTTCTAATCAGCCCCAGCATTTT.